The clone carrying this TCR beta chain came up a few times. Its antigen is still unknown. One entry per CDR3 protein, called by TCRdb with MiXCR from the reads. The table has approximately 990,000 distinct CDR3 sequences, approximately 30% seen once. The sample comes from a study of T cell repertoires in cytomegalovirus infection. Per germline, CDR1 SEHNR and CDR2 FQNEAQ (reference sequence). There are 15 residues in the CDR3. The V gene end was trimmed by 1 base and the J gene end by 5 bases; junction bases not matched to a gene: 6. The specimen was cultured CD8+ T cells from PBMCs, collected from culture after CMV antigen stimulation. This chain uses TRBV7-9 with TRBJ2-5; 8 bases are shared with TRBD1. The sequence was collected from a human donor in good health (CMV status not recorded). Some clones in this sample may be carry-over from other donors' samples. The CDR3 region is CASSLDGQGGETQYF. CDR3 coding DNA: TGTGCCAGCAGCTTAGATGGACAGGGTGGGGAGACCCAGTACTTC.